This TCR beta chain originates from a study of breast tumors, draining lymph nodes, adjacent tissues. From the multiplex PCR reads, TCRdb called clonotypes with MiXCR, one entry per CDR3 protein. Seen here are roughly 15,000 distinct CDR3 sequences, under 60% observed once, and the top ten hold over 15%. Germline CDR1 SGHKS, CDR2 YYEKEE (reference sequence). The CDR3 contains 17 residues. The V gene end was trimmed by 5 bases and the J gene end by 5 bases; junction bases not matched to a gene: 15. The material sequenced was tumor-adjacent breast tissue. This rearrangement joins TRBV5-5 to TRBJ1-2, with 10 bases matching TRBD1. The sequence was obtained from a female donor with breast cancer. Some clones in this sample may be carry-over from other donors' samples. CDR3 protein: CASRGSPGQGRGYGYTF. CDR3 in DNA: TGTGCCAGCAGAGGAAGTCCGGGACAGGGGAGGGGATATGGCTACACCTTC.